This T cell receptor (beta chain) was sequenced in a study of T cells expressing NK-cell markers. Notes on this clonotype: What it binds is not known.

Researchers built TCR beta cDNA using 5'RACE template switching with UMIs. TCRdb re-called the 5' RACE reads and catalogs CDR3 proteins one per entry, DNA excluded. Recorded here are about 450,000 distinct CDR3 sequences; the top ten clones represent about 7.1%. CDR1 SGHRS and CDR2 YFSETQ come from the germline V gene. The CDR3 runs 17 residues. Regarding the study as a whole: In roughly six donors, dominant NKG2C+ clonotypes were roughly 1.0-8% of CD8+ T cells.

Material for sequencing was blood T cells: a sorted CD56 or NKG2C T cell subset, CD4+ or CD8+ T cells, or bulk PBMC T cells (not recorded which). The TCR sequence derives from a woman aged 18 to 69 in good health. The chain joins TRBV5-1 to TRBJ2-2; TCRdb selects TRBD1, and the lack of DNA leaves this call unchecked. CDR3 sequence reads: CASSLGQTTPYTGELFF.